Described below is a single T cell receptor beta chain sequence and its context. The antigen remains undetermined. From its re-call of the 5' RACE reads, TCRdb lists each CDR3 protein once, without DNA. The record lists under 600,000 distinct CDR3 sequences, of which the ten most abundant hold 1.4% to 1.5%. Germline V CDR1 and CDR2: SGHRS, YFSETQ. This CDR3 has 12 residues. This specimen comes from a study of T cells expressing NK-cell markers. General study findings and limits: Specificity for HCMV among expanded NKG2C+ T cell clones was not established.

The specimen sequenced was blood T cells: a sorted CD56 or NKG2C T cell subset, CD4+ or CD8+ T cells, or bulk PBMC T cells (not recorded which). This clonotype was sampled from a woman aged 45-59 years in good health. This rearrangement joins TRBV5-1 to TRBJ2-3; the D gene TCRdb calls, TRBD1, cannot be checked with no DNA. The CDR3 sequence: CASSPQGDTQYF.